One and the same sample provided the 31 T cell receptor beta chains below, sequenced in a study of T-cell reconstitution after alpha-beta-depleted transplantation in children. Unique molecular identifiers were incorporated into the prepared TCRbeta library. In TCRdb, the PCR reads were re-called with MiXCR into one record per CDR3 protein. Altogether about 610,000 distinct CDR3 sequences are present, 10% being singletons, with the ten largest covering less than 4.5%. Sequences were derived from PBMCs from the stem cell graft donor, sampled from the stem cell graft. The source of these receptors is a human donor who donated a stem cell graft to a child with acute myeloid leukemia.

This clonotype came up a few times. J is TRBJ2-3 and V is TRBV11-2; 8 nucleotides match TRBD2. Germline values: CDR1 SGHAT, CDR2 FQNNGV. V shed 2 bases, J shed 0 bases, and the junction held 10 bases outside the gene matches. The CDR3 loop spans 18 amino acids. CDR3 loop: CASSLQWDASGSTDTQYF. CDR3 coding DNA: TGTGCCAGCAGCTTACAGTGGGATGCTAGCGGGAGCACAGATACGCAGTATTTT.

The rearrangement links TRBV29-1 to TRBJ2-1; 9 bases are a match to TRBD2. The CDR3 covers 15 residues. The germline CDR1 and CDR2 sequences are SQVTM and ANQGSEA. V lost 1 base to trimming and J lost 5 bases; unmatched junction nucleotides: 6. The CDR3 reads CSVEGDPSGDNEQFF. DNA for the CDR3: TGCAGCGTTGAAGGGGATCCTAGCGGGGACAATGAGCAGTTCTTC.

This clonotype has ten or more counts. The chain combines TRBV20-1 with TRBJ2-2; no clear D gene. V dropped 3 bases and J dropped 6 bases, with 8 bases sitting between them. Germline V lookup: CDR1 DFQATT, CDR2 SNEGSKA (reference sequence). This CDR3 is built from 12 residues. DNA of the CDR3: TGCAGTGCTAGGCAAGGGCCCGGGGAGCTGTTTTTT. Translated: CSARQGPGELFF.

The CDR3 coding sequence is TGCGCCAGCAGCTTGTTAGGACCCGGCACAGATACGCAGTATTTT. Translating gives CASSLLGPGTDTQYF. V gene TRBV5-1 combines with J gene TRBJ2-3; no definite D call. Germline V gene sequence: CDR1 SGHRS, CDR2 YFSETQ. The length of the CDR3 is 15 residues. V lost 1 base, J lost 1 base, and 10 bases lay in between.

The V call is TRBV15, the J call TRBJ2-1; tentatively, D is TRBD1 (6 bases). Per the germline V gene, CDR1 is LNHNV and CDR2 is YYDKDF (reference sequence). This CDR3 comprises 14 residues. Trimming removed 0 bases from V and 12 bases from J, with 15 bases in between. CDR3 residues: CATSRDARGGPQFF. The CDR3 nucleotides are TGTGCCACCAGCAGAGATGCCCGAGGGGGACCGCAGTTCTTC.

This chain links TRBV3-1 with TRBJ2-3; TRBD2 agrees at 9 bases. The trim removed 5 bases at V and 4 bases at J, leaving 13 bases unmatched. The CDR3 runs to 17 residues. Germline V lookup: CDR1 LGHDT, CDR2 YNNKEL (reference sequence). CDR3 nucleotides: TGTGCCAGCAGCTCCTATGAGGTGGCGGGAGGGCCAGATACGCAGTATTTT. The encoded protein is CASSSYEVAGGPDTQYF.

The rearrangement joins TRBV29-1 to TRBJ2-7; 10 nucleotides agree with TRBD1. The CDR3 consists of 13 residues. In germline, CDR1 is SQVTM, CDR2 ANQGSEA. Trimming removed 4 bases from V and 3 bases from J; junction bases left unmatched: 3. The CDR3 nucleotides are TGCAGCGTTGTTTGGGACAGGGGCTACGAGCAGTACTTC. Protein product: CSVVWDRGYEQYF.

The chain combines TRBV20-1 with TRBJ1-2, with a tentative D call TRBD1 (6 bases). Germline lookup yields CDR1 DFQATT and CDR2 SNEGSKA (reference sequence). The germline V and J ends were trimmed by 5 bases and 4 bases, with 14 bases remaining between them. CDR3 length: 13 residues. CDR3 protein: CSALLGGGYGYTF. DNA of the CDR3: TGCAGTGCTCTGCTGGGGGGCGGCTATGGCTACACCTTC.

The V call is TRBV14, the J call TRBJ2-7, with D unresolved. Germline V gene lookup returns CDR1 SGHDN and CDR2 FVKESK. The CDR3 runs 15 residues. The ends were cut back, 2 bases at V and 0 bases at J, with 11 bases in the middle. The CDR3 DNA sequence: TGTGCCAGCAGCCAATCCTCGACGGCCTCCTACGAGCAGTACTTC. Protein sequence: CASSQSSTASYEQYF. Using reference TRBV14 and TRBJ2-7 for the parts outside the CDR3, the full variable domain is EAGVTQFPSHSVIEKGQTVTLRCDPISGHDNLYWYRRVMGKEIKFLLHFVKESKQDESGMPNNRFLAERTGGTYSTLKVQPAELEDSGVYFCASSQSSTASYEQYFGPGTRLTVT.

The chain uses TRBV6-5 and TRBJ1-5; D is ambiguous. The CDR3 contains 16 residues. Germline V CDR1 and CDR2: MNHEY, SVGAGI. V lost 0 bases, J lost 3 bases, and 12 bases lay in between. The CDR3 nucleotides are TGTGCCAGCAGTTACTCGAAGGCGGACGCCAATCAGCCCCAGCATTTT. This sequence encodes CASSYSKADANQPQHF.

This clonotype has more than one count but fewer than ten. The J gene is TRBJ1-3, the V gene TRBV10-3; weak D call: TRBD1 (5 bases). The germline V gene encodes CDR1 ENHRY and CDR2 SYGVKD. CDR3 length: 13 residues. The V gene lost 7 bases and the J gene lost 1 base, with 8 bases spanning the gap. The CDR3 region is CAITAGSGNTIYF. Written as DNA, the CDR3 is TGTGCCATCACGGCAGGGTCTGGAAACACCATATATTTT.

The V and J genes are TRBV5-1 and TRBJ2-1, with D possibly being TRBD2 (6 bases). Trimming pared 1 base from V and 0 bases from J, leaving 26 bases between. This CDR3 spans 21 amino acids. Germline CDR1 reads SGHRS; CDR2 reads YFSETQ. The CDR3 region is CASSLFMANSPGLSSYNEQFF. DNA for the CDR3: TGCGCCAGCAGCTTGTTTATGGCAAATTCACCGGGACTTAGCTCCTACAATGAGCAGTTCTTC.

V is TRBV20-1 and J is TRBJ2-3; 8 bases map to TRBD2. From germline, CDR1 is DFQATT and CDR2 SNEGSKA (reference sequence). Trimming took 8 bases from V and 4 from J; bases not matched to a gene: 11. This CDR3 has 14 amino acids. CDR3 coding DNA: TGCAGTACGAGCGGGAGTGAGTTTTCAGATACGCAGTATTTT. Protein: CSTSGSEFSDTQYF.

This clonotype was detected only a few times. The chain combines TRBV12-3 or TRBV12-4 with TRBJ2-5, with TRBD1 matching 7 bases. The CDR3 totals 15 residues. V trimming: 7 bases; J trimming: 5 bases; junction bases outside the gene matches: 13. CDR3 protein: CASNTLGTVKETQYF. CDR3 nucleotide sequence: TGTGCCAGCAACACCCTCGGGACAGTCAAGGAGACCCAGTACTTC.

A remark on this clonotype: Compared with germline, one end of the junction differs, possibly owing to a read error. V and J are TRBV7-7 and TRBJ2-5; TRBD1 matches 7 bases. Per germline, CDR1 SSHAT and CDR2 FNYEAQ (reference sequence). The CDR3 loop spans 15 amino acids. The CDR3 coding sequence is TGTGCTAGCAGCTTTAACAGGGGTTTTCAAGAGACCCAGTACTTC. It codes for CASSFNRGFQETQYF.

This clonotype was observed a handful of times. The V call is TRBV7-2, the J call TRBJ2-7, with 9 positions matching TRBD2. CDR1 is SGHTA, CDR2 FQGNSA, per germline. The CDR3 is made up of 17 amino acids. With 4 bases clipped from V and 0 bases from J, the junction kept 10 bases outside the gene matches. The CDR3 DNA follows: TGTGCCAGCAGCTGGGCTAGCGGGACGTTGAGCTCCTACGAGCAGTACTTC. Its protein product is CASSWASGTLSSYEQYF. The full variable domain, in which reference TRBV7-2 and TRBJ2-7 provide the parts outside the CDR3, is GAGVSQSPSNKVTEKGKDVELRCDPISGHTALYWYRQSLGQGLEFLIYFQGNSAPDKSGLPSDRFSAERTGGSVSTLTIQRTQQEDSAVYLCASSWASGTLSSYEQYFGPGTRLTVT.

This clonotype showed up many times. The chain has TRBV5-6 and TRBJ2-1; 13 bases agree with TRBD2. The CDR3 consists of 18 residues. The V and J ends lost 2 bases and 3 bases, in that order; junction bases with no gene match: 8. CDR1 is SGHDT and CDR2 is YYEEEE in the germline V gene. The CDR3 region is CASSLLAGGSRYYNEQFF. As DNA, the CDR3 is TGTGCCAGCAGCTTACTAGCGGGAGGGAGTCGGTACTACAATGAGCAGTTCTTC.

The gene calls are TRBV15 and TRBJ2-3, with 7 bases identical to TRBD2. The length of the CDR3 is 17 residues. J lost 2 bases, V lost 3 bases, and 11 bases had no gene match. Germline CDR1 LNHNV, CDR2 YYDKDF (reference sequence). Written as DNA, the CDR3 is TGTGCCACCAGCAGTCTGAGAGGGAGGGAAGACACAGATACGCAGTATTTT. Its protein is CATSSLRGREDTDTQYF.

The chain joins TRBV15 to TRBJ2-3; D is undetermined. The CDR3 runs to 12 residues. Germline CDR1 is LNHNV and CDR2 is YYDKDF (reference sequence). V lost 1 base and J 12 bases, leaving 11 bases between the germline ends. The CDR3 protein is CATSRGSSSQYF. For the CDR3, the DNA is TGTGCCACCAGCAGAGGTAGCTCCTCTCAGTATTTT.

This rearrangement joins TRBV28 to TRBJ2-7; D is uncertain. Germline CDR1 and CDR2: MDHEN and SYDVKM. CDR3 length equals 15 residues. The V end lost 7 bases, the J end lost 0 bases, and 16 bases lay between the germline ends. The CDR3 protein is CASTMDPAASYEQYF. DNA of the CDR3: TGTGCCAGCACCATGGACCCCGCGGCCTCCTACGAGCAGTACTTC.

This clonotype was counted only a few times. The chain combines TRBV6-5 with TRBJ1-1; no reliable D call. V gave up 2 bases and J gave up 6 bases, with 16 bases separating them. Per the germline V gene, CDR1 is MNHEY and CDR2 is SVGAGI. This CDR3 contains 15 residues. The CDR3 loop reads CASSYVASGKAEAFF. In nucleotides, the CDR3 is TGTGCCAGCAGTTACGTTGCATCAGGAAAGGCTGAAGCTTTCTTT.

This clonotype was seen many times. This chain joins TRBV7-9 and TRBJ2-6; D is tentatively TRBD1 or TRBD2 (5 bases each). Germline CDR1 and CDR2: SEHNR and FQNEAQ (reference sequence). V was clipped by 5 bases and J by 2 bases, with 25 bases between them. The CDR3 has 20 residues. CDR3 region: CASSTSKTVPKGPGANVLTF. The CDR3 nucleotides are TGTGCCAGCAGCACATCAAAGACAGTACCCAAGGGACCTGGGGCCAACGTCCTGACTTTC.

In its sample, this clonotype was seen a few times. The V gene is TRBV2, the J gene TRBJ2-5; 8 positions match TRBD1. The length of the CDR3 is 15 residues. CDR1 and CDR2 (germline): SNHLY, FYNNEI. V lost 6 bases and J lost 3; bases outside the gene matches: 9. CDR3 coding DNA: TGTGCCAGCAGGGGCCTGGACAGGGAAGAAGAGACCCAGTACTTC. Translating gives CASRGLDREEETQYF.

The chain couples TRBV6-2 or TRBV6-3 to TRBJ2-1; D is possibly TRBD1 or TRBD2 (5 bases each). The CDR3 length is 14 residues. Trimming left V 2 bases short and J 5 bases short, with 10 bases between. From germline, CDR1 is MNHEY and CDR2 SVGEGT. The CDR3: CASSYGTINNEQFF. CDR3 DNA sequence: TGTGCCAGCAGTTACGGGACCATTAACAATGAGCAGTTCTTC.

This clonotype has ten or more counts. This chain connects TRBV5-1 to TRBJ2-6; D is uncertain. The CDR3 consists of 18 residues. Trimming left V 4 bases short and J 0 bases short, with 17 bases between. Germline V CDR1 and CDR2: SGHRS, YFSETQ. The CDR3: CASSGQRWSFSGANVLTF. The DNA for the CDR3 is TGCGCCAGCAGCGGGCAAAGGTGGTCCTTCTCTGGGGCCAACGTCCTGACTTTC.

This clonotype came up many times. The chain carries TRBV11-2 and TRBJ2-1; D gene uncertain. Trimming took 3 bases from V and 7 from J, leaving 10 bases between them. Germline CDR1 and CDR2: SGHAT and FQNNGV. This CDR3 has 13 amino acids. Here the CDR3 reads CASSFRRGNEQFF. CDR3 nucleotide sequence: TGTGCCAGCAGCTTCCGGCGTGGGAATGAGCAGTTCTTC.

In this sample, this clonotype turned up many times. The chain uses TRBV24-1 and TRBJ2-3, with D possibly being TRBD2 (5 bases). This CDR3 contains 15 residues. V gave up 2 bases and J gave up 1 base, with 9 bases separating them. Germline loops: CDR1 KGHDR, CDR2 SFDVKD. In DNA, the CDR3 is TGTGCCACCAGTGATTCGGTTAGCGGCACAGATACGCAGTATTTT. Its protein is CATSDSVSGTDTQYF.

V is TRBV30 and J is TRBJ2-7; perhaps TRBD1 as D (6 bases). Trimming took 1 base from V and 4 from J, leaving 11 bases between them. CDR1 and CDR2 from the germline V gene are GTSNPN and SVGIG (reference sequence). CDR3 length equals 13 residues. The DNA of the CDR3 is TGTGCCTGGAGTGAACAGAGGGGGTACGAGCAGTACTTC. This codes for CAWSEQRGYEQYF.

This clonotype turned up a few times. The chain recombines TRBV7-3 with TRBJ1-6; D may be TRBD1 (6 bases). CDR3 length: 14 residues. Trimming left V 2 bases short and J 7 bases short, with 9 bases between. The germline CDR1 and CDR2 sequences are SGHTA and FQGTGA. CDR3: CASSLDRRNSPLHF. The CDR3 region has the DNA TGTGCCAGCAGCTTAGACAGGCGCAATTCACCCCTCCACTTT.

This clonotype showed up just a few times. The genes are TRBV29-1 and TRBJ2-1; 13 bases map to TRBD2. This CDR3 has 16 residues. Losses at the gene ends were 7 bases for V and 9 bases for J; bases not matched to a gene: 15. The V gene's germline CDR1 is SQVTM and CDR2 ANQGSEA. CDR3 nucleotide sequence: TGCAGCGCCCGATCCTGGACTAGCGGGAGTCACGGTGAGCAGTTCTTC. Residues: CSARSWTSGSHGEQFF.

The DNA for the CDR3 is TGTGCCATCAGGGACTCTAGCTCCTACGAGCAGTACTTC. It specifies CAIRDSSSYEQYF. J is TRBJ2-7 and V is TRBV10-3, with D possibly TRBD2 on 5 matching bases. The germline gives CDR1 ENHRY, CDR2 SYGVKD. The CDR3 contains 13 residues. V was trimmed by 6 bases and J by 0 bases, leaving 9 bases between them.